This T cell receptor (beta chain) emerged from a study of human T cells and chemical hapten exposure. Time point: patch test 1, 2 weeks after DPC sensitization. Described treatment: therapeutic diphenylcyclopropenone sensitization with weekly scalp DPC. The donor pool consisted of alopecia patients aged 18 to 70 years, considered suitable for DPC. Germline values: CDR1 SEHNR, CDR2 FQNEAQ (reference sequence). This CDR3 has 16 amino acids. V shed 4 bases and J 10 bases; nucleotides not matched to a gene: 8. TCRdb re-derived calls from the RACE reads in MiXCR, one entry per CDR3 protein. This table has about 380,000 distinct CDR3 sequences, 4.8% appearing once. This clonotype was seen many times.

This sequence was found in a woman aged 45-60 years with alopecia areata. Some clones in this sample may be carry-over from other donors' samples. The genes are TRBV7-9 and TRBJ2-1; 15 nucleotides agree with TRBD2. Here the sequenced sample was whole blood, taken in connection with sensitization to the hapten diphenylcyclopropenone (DPC). The DNA for the CDR3 is TGTGCCAGCAGCTCCGGGACTAGCGGGAGGCGTGAGGAGCAGTTCTTC. The encoded protein is CASSSGTSGRREEQFF.